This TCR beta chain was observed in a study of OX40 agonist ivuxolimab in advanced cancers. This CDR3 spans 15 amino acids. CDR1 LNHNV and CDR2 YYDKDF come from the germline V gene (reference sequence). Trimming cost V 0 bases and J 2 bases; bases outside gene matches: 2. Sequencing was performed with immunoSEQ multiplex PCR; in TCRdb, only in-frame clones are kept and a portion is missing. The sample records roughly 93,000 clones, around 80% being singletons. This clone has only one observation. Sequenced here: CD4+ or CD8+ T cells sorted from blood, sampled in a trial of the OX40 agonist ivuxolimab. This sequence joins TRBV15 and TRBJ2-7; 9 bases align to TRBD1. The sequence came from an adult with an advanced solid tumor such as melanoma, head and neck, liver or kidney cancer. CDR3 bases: TGTGCCACCAGCAGAGAGGGACAGGGAACCTACGAGCAGTACTTC. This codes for CATSREGQGTYEQYF.